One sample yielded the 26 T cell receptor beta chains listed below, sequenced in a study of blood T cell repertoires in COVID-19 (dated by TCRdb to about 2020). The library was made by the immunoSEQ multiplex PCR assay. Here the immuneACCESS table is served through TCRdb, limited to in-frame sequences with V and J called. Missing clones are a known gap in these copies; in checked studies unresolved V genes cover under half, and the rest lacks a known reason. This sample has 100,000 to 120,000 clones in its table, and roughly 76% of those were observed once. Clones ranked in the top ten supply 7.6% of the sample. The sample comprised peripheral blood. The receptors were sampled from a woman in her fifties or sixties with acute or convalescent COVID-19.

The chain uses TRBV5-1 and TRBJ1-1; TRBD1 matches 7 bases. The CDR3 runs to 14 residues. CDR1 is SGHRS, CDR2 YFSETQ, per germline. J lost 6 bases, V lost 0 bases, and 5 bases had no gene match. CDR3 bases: TGCGCCAGCAGCTTGGCCAGGGGGAAGTCTGAAGCTTTCTTT. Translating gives CASSLARGKSEAFF.

The CDR3 is CASSEEGRDQPQHF. The DNA for the CDR3 is TGTGCCAGCAGTGAAGAGGGGAGGGATCAGCCCCAGCATTTT. J is TRBJ1-5 and V is TRBV6-1, with D possibly being TRBD1 (5 bases). CDR3 length equals 14 residues. Germline CDR1 is MNHNS and CDR2 is SASEGT. Trimming shortened V by 1 base and J by 5 bases, and 9 bases separated the two germline ends.

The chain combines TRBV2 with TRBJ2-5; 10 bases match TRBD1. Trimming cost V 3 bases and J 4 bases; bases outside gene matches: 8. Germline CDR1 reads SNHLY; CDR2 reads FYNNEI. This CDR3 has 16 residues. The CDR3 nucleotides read TGTGCCAGCAGTGACTGGGGGACAGGGGTGCGAGAGACCCAGTACTTC. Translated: CASSDWGTGVRETQYF.

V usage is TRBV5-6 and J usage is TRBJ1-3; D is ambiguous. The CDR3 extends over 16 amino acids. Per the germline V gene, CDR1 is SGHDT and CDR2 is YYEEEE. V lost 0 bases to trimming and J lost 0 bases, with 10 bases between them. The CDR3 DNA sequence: TGTGCCAGCAGCTTGGTGGGAGGAAGCTCTGGAAACACCATATATTTT. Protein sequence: CASSLVGGSSGNTIYF.

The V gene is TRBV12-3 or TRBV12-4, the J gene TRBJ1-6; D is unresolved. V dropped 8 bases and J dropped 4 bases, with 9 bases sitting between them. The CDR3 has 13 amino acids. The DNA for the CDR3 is TGTGCCAGCCGCGCCCTATATAATTCACCCCTCCACTTT. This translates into CASRALYNSPLHF.

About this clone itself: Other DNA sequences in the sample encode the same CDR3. The CDR3: CASSSRLAGGPGELFF. As DNA, the CDR3 is TGTGCCAGCAGTTCCCGACTAGCGGGGGGGCCCGGGGAGCTGTTTTTT. V is TRBV6-2 or TRBV6-3 and J is TRBJ2-2; 14 nucleotides agree with TRBD2. The ends lost 4 bases at V and 6 bases at J; junction bases unmatched: 4. The CDR3 spans 16 residues. The V gene's germline CDR1 is MNHEY and CDR2 SVGEGT.

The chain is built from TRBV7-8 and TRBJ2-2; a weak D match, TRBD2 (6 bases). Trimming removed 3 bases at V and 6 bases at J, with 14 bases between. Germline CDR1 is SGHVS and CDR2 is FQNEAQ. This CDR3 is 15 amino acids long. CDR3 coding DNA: TGTGCCAGCAGCTTGGGTATCACGGGGGCCGGGGAGCTGTTTTTT. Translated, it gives CASSLGITGAGELFF.

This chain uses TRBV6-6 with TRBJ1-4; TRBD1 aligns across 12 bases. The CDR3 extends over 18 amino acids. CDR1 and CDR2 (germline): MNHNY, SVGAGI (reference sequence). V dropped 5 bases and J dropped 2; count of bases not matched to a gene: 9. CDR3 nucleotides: TGTGCCAGCAGTCCCCCGGGACAGGGGGCTGGGACTAATGAAAAACTGTTTTTT. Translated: CASSPPGQGAGTNEKLFF.

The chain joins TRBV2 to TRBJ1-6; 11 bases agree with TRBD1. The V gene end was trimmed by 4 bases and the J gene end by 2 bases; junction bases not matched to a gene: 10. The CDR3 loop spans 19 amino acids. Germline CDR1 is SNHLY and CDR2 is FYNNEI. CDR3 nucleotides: TGTGCCAGCAGTGTTGTTCGACCGGGACAGGGGGCCTATAATTCACCCCTCCACTTT. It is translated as CASSVVRPGQGAYNSPLHF.

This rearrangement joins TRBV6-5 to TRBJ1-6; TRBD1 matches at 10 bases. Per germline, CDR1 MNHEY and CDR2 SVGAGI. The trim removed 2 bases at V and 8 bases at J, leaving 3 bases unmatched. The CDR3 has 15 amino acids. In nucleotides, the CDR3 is TGTGCCAGCAGTTACAGGGACAGGGGTTATTCACCCCTCCACTTT. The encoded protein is CASSYRDRGYSPLHF.

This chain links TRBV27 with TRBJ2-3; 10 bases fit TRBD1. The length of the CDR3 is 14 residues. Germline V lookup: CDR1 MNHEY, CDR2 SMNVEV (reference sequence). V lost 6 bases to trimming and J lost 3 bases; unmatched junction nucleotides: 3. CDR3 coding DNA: TGTGCCAGCAGGGGACAGGGGAGGACAGATACGCAGTATTTT. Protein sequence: CASRGQGRTDTQYF.

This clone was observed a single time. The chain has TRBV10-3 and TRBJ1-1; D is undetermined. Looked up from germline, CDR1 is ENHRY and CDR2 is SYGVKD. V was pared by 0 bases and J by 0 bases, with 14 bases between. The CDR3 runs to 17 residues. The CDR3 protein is CAISESIGGAMNTEAFF. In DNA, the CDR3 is TGTGCCATCAGTGAGTCGATAGGAGGCGCCATGAACACTGAAGCTTTCTTT.

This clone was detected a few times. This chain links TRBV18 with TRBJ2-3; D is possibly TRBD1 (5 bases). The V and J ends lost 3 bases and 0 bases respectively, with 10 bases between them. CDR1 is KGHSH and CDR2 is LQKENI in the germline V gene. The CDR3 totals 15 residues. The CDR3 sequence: CASSPGQRSTDTQYF. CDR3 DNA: TGTGCCAGCTCACCGGGGCAGAGGAGCACAGATACGCAGTATTTT.

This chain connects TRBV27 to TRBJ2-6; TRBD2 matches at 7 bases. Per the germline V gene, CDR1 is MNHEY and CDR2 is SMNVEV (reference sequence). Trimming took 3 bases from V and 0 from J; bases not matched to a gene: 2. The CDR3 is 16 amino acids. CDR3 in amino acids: CASSFWEGSGANVLTF. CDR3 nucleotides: TGTGCCAGCAGTTTTTGGGAGGGCTCTGGGGCCAACGTCCTGACTTTC.

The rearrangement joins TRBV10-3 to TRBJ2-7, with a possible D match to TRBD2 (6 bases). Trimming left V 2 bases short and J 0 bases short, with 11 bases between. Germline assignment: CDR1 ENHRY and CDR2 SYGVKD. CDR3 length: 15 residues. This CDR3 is CAISEAGGNSYEQYF. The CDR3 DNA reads TGTGCCATCAGTGAGGCCGGGGGTAACTCCTACGAGCAGTACTTC.

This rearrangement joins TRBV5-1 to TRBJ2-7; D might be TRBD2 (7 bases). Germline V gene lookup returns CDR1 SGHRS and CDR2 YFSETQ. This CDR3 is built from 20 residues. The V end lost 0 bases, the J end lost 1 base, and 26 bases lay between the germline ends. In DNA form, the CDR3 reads TGCGCCAGCAGCTTGGCCCTCTATAAGCGGGACACAACTAAATCCTACGAGCAGTACTTC. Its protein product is CASSLALYKRDTTKSYEQYF.

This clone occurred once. CDR3 protein: CSVEWAQSASDTQYF. The CDR3 DNA is TGCAGCGTTGAATGGGCACAGTCAGCTTCAGATACGCAGTATTTT. The rearrangement uses TRBV29-1 and TRBJ2-3; D unresolved. V lost 2 bases to trimming and J lost 4 bases, with 16 bases between them. The CDR3 length is 15 residues. Per germline, CDR1 SQVTM and CDR2 ANQGSEA.

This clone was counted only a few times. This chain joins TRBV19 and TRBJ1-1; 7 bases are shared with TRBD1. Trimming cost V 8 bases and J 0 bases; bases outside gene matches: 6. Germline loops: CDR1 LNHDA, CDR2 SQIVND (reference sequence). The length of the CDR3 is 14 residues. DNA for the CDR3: TGTGCCAGTTCCCGACAGGGAATGAACACTGAAGCTTTCTTT. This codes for CASSRQGMNTEAFF.

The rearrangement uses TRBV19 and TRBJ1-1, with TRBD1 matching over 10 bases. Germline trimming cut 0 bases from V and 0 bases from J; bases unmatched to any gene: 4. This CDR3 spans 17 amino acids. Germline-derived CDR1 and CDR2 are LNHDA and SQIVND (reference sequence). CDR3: CASSIEGQGPMNTEAFF. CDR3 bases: TGTGCCAGTAGTATAGAGGGACAGGGGCCCATGAACACTGAAGCTTTCTTT.

Here the CDR3 DNA reads TGTGCCAGCAGCCTAGGGGGCAGGAACTATGGCTACACCTTC. Residues: CASSLGGRNYGYTF. The chain links TRBV2 to TRBJ1-2, with 7 bases matching TRBD1. The V gene end was trimmed by 6 bases and the J gene end by 2 bases; junction bases not matched to a gene: 6. The CDR3 extends over 14 amino acids. Germline loops: CDR1 SNHLY, CDR2 FYNNEI.

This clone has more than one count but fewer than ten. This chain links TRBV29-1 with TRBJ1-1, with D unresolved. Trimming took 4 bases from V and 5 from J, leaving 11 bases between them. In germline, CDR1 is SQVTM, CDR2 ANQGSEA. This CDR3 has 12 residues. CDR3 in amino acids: CSVVKSGTEAFF. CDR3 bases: TGCAGCGTTGTGAAGTCCGGGACTGAAGCTTTCTTT.

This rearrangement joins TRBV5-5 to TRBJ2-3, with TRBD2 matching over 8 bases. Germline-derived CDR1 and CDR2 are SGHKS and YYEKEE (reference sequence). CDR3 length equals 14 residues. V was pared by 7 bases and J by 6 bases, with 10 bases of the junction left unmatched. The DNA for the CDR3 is TGTGCCAGCTCTAACGGGGGGGCCAGGGATACGCAGTATTTT. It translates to CASSNGGARDTQYF.

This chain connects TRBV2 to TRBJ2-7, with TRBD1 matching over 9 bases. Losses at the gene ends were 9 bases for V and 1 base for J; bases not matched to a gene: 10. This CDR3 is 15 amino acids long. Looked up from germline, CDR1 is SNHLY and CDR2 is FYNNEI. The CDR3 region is CASQSPGTGSYEQYF. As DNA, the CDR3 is TGTGCCAGTCAAAGCCCCGGGACAGGGTCCTACGAGCAGTACTTC.

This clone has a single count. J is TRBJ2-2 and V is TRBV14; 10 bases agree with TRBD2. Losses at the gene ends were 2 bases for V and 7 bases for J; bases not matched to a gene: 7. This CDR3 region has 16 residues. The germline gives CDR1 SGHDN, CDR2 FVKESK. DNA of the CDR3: TGTGCCAGCAGCCAACTCGGGACTAGCGAGATCGGGGAGCTGTTTTTT. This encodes CASSQLGTSEIGELFF.

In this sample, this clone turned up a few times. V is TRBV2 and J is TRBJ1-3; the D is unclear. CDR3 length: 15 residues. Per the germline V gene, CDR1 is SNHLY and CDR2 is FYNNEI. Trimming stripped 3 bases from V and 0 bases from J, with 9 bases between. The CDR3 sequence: CASSDRQSSGNTIYF. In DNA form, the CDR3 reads TGTGCCAGCAGTGACAGGCAGAGCTCTGGAAACACCATATATTTT.

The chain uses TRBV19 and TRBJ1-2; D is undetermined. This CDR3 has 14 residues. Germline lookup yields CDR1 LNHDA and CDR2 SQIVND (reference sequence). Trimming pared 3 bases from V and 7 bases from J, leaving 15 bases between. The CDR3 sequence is CASSIREYGGGYTF. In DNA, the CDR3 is TGTGCCAGTAGTATTCGGGAGTACGGTGGTGGCTACACCTTC.